A single sample is the source of the 22 T cell receptor beta chains below, sequenced in a study of human T cells and chemical hapten exposure. TCRdb reprocessed the RACE reads via MiXCR and lists one record per CDR3 protein. The top ten clones hold under 1.5% of a sample with about 140,000 distinct CDR3 sequences, approximately 10% of them seen once. Time point defined: patch test 2, 6 weeks after DPC sensitization. As for treatment: therapeutic diphenylcyclopropenone sensitization with weekly scalp DPC. The specimen comprised whole blood, sampled in connection with sensitization to the hapten diphenylcyclopropenone (DPC). These receptors all come from a woman aged 45-65 years with alopecia areata. Some clones in this sample may be carry-over from other donors' samples.

J is TRBJ2-1 and V is TRBV5-1; D may be TRBD2 (6 bases). Germline-derived CDR1 and CDR2 are SGHRS and YFSETQ. The CDR3 runs 12 residues. The V and J ends lost 4 bases and 6 bases respectively, with 8 bases between them. This chain's CDR3 is CASSRDFNEQFF. The CDR3 coding sequence is TGCGCCAGCAGCCGGGACTTCAATGAGCAGTTCTTC. The variable domain in full, with the rest retrieved from reference TRBV5-1 and TRBJ2-1, is KAGVTQTPRYLIKTRGQQVTLSCSPISGHRSVSWYQQTPGQGLQFLFEYFSETQRNKGNFPGRFSGRQFSNSRSEMNVSTLELGDSALYLCASSRDFNEQFFGPGTRLTVL.

The rearrangement uses TRBV5-1 and TRBJ1-2; a weak D match, TRBD1 (5 bases). Germline lookup yields CDR1 SGHRS and CDR2 YFSETQ. CDR3 length: 13 residues. V lost 0 bases, J lost 6 bases, and 9 bases lay in between. The CDR3 bases are TGCGCCAGCAGCTTGGGAGGGGTTGATGGCTACACCTTC. It translates to CASSLGGVDGYTF.

The sample holds many counts of this clonotype. The chain joins TRBV7-9 to TRBJ1-4; D uncertain. This CDR3 comprises 16 residues. Germline CDR1 reads SEHNR; CDR2 reads FQNEAQ (reference sequence). V shed 4 bases and J shed 4 bases, with 16 bases lying between them. CDR3 nucleotides: TGTGCCAGCAGCTCCGACCGGGGTACCCTTAATGAAAAACTGTTTTTT. Translation gives CASSSDRGTLNEKLFF.

V usage is TRBV9 and J usage is TRBJ2-7; the D gene could be TRBD1 or TRBD2 (6 bases each). V was pared by 6 bases and J by 6 bases, with 22 bases between. The CDR3 loop spans 15 amino acids. From germline, CDR1 is SGDLS and CDR2 YYNGEE. The DNA of the CDR3 is TGTGCCAGCAACTTAGGAGGGGGAGTGGGTTCCGAGCAGTACTTC. This gives the protein CASNLGGGVGSEQYF.

The chain couples TRBV2 to TRBJ2-3, with TRBD1 identical over 8 bases. The length of the CDR3 is 15 residues. V shed 6 bases and J 3 bases; nucleotides not matched to a gene: 8. The germline gives CDR1 SNHLY, CDR2 FYNNEI. DNA of the CDR3: TGTGCCAGCAGCTTGACAGGGGTTAAGACAGATACGCAGTATTTT. Its translation is CASSLTGVKTDTQYF.

The sample holds a few counts of this clonotype. V and J are TRBV2 and TRBJ1-2; no definite D call. V lost 6 bases and J 4 bases, leaving 9 bases between the germline ends. The length of the CDR3 is 12 residues. CDR1 and CDR2 (germline): SNHLY, FYNNEI. CDR3 residues: CASSAEAYGYTF. In nucleotides, the CDR3 is TGTGCCAGCAGCGCGGAAGCCTATGGCTACACCTTC.

The chain couples TRBV11-2 to TRBJ1-1; D gene uncertain. V lost 5 bases to trimming and J lost 5 bases, with 6 bases between them. This CDR3 has 11 amino acids. Per the germline V gene, CDR1 is SGHAT and CDR2 is FQNNGV. The CDR3 sequence is CASSHMTEAFF. CDR3 DNA sequence: TGTGCCAGCAGCCACATGACTGAAGCTTTCTTT.

Many counts were recorded for this clonotype. The junction departs from the called germline gene at one end, perhaps through a read error. The V gene is TRBV5-1, the J gene TRBJ1-5, with D possibly being TRBD1 (5 bases). Germline V gene lookup returns CDR1 SGHRS and CDR2 YFSETQ. CDR3 length: 14 residues. CDR3 DNA: TGTGCCAGCAGCTTAGAAGGGGGCAATCAGCCCCAGCATTTT. It yields the protein CASSLEGGNQPQHF.

This clonotype has a handful of counts. The chain links TRBV29-1 to TRBJ2-1; unclear D gene. Trimming took 5 bases from V and 3 from J, leaving 8 bases between them. The length of the CDR3 is 12 residues. Germline CDR1 reads SQVTM; CDR2 reads ANQGSEA. CDR3 protein: CSVLLFYNEQFF. In nucleotides, the CDR3 is TGCAGCGTTTTACTTTTCTACAATGAGCAGTTCTTC.

This chain joins TRBV12-5 and TRBJ2-1, with 12 bases that match TRBD2. The trim removed 6 bases at V and 7 bases at J, leaving 7 bases unmatched. Germline CDR1 and CDR2: LGHNT and FRNRAP. There are 15 residues in the CDR3. The CDR3 DNA is TGTGCTAGTGGCCTAGCGGGAGGGCCGAAAAATGAGCAGTTCTTC. Protein: CASGLAGGPKNEQFF.

The chain employs TRBV30 and TRBJ2-7; a possible D gene is TRBD1 (5 bases). The length of the CDR3 is 11 residues. Germline assignment: CDR1 GTSNPN and CDR2 SVGIG (reference sequence). The CDR3 sequence is CAWGRTYEQYF. The CDR3 DNA is TGTGCTTGGGGCAGGACGTACGAGCAGTACTTC.

This clonotype was counted ten times or more. The chain links TRBV30 to TRBJ2-7, with D maybe TRBD1 (5 bases). Trimming shortened V by 5 bases and J by 4 bases, and 12 bases separated the two germline ends. The CDR3 runs to 12 residues. Per the germline V gene, CDR1 is GTSNPN and CDR2 is SVGIG (reference sequence). The CDR3 loop reads CAWGDSRYEQYF. The CDR3 bases are TGTGCCTGGGGAGACAGTCGTTACGAGCAGTACTTC.

The chain couples TRBV6-5 to TRBJ2-5; tentative D call: TRBD1 (5 bases). This CDR3 has 13 amino acids. The germline CDR1 and CDR2 sequences are MNHEY and SVGAGI. The ends were cut back, 2 bases at V and 5 bases at J, with 9 bases in the middle. DNA for the CDR3: TGTGCCAGCAGTTACCAGGGAAGGGAGACCCAGTACTTC. Translation: CASSYQGRETQYF.

The chain joins TRBV28 to TRBJ2-2; weak D call: TRBD2 (6 bases). Germline V gene sequence: CDR1 MDHEN, CDR2 SYDVKM. The CDR3 runs 14 residues. V was pared by 5 bases and J by 8 bases, with 15 bases between. The CDR3, as DNA: TGTGCCAGCAGTCCGGGACTGCTCCGGGGGGAGCTGTTTTTT. It is translated as CASSPGLLRGELFF.

This clonotype was picked up a small number of times. The V call is TRBV30, the J call TRBJ1-1, with a weak D call TRBD1 (5 bases). This CDR3 has 13 amino acids. The V end lost 3 bases, the J end lost 1 base, and 9 bases lay between the germline ends. The V gene's germline CDR1 is GTSNPN and CDR2 SVGIG (reference sequence). The CDR3: CAWRMTENTEAFF. Written as DNA, the CDR3 is TGTGCCTGGAGGATGACAGAGAACACTGAAGCTTTCTTT. The full variable domain, rest sourced from reference TRBV30 and TRBJ1-1, is SQTIHQWPATLVQPVGSPLSLECTVEGTSNPNLYWYRQAAGRGLQLLFYSVGIGQISSEVPQNLSASRPQDRQFILSSKKLLLSDSGFYLCAWRMTENTEAFFGQGTRLTVV.

This clonotype was seen repeatedly, ten times or more. The chain carries TRBV7-8 and TRBJ2-7, with D perhaps TRBD1 (5 bases). The CDR3 loop spans 14 amino acids. Germline assignment: CDR1 SGHVS and CDR2 FQNEAQ. The ends were cut back, 1 base at V and 3 bases at J, with 10 bases in the middle. CDR3 residues: CASSLVARVYEQYF. For the CDR3, the DNA is TGTGCCAGCAGCTTAGTGGCCAGGGTCTACGAGCAGTACTTC.

This rearrangement joins TRBV27 to TRBJ1-5; TRBD1 agrees at 7 bases. CDR1 MNHEY and CDR2 SMNVEV come from the germline V gene (reference sequence). This CDR3 comprises 16 residues. V was pared by 4 bases and J by 0 bases, with 6 bases of the junction left unmatched. The CDR3 DNA is TGTGCCAGCAGTTCCACAGGGGTCTATAGCAATCAGCCCCAGCATTTT. This codes for CASSSTGVYSNQPQHF.

The rearrangement uses TRBV7-9 and TRBJ2-7; D is undetermined. Germline-derived CDR1 and CDR2 are SEHNR and FQNEAQ (reference sequence). Trimming removed 5 bases at V and 4 bases at J, with 12 bases between. CDR3 length equals 13 residues. The CDR3 region has the DNA TGTGCCAGCAGCATCGGACGGGTTTACGAGCAGTACTTC. It yields the protein CASSIGRVYEQYF.

The genes are TRBV7-9 and TRBJ2-3; D is perhaps TRBD1 or TRBD2 (6 bases each). The CDR3 consists of 16 residues. The V end lost 5 bases, the J end lost 2 bases, and 17 bases lay between the germline ends. The V gene's germline CDR1 is SEHNR and CDR2 FQNEAQ (reference sequence). CDR3 amino acids: CASSARRGAITDTQYF. DNA for the CDR3: TGTGCCAGCAGCGCCCGAAGGGGGGCAATCACAGATACGCAGTATTTT. The entire variable domain, with the rest obtained from reference TRBV7-9 and TRBJ2-3, is as follows: DTGVSQNPRHKITKRGQNVTFRCDPISEHNRLYWYRQTLGQGPEFLTYFQNEAQLEKSRLLSDRFSAERPKGSFSTLEIQRTEQGDSAMYLCASSARRGAITDTQYFGPGTRLTVL.

Many counts were recorded for this clonotype. The genes are TRBV6-6 and TRBJ1-1; TRBD1 is a possible D gene (5 bases). V was shortened by 4 bases and J by 6 bases, with 12 bases between the two germline ends. The CDR3 has 13 residues. In germline, CDR1 is MNHNY, CDR2 SVGAGI (reference sequence). The CDR3 sequence is CASSSRGYAEAFF. The CDR3 DNA reads as TGTGCCAGCAGTTCACGGGGGTACGCTGAAGCTTTCTTT.

The V and J genes are TRBV12-3 or TRBV12-4 and TRBJ2-4; no clear D gene. Trimming shortened V by 1 base and J by 8 bases, and 15 bases separated the two germline ends. The CDR3 contains 15 residues. The CDR3 sequence: CASSLVGQLRDIQYF. For the CDR3, the DNA is TGTGCCAGCAGTTTAGTAGGGCAGTTACGGGACATTCAGTACTTC.

The rearrangement uses TRBV10-2 and TRBJ2-7; a weak D match, TRBD2 (6 bases). This CDR3 spans 13 amino acids. Germline-derived CDR1 and CDR2 are WSHSY and SAAADI. Trimming shortened V by 3 bases and J by 4 bases, and 10 bases separated the two germline ends. The CDR3 sequence is CASSEIGRYEQYF. CDR3 coding DNA: TGCGCCAGCAGTGAAATAGGGAGGTACGAGCAGTACTTC.